The 17 T cell receptor beta chains listed next were all sequenced from one sample in a study of control samples from healthy donors and cancer patients. Produced via immunoSEQ multiplex PCR; TCRdb's table is partial and in-frame only. The sample contains fewer than 20,000 clones, about 82% of which appear only once. The specimen sequenced was PBMCs. The receptors shown here come from a woman aged 70-85 years with colorectal cancer.

V usage is TRBV19 and J usage is TRBJ1-2; D is possibly TRBD1 (6 bases). The CDR3 sequence is 15 residues long. Trimming stripped 1 base from V and 4 bases from J, with 13 bases between. Per the germline V gene, CDR1 is LNHDA and CDR2 is SQIVND (reference sequence). In DNA, the CDR3 is TGTGCCAGTAGTATAGGGGAGGCAGGGGTCTATGGCTACACCTTC. Its translation is CASSIGEAGVYGYTF.

J is TRBJ1-4 and V is TRBV14; D perhaps matches TRBD1 (5 bases). V was trimmed by 2 bases and J by 2 bases, leaving 12 bases between them. Germline CDR1 is SGHDN and CDR2 is FVKESK. The CDR3 is 16 residues long. The CDR3 loop is CASSQYVGGTNEKLFF. DNA for the CDR3: TGTGCCAGCAGCCAATATGTTGGGGGGACTAATGAAAAACTGTTTTTT.

The rearrangement uses TRBV11-3 and TRBJ2-5, with TRBD2 identical over 9 bases. The CDR3 sequence is 14 residues long. In germline, CDR1 is SGHNT, CDR2 YENEEA. Trimming cost V 5 bases and J 5 bases; bases outside gene matches: 6. CDR3 nucleotide sequence: TGTGCCAGCAGCCTAATAGCGGGGGAGGAGACCCAGTACTTC. It encodes CASSLIAGEETQYF.

The rearrangement links TRBV18 to TRBJ1-5, with D perhaps TRBD1 (5 bases). Trimming stripped 2 bases from V and 7 bases from J, with 15 bases between. This CDR3 spans 15 amino acids. Per the germline V gene, CDR1 is KGHSH and CDR2 is LQKENI. The CDR3, as DNA: TGTGCCAGCTCACCATTTCAGGGTCTTGACCAGCCCCAGCATTTT. This translates into CASSPFQGLDQPQHF.

The gene calls are TRBV30 and TRBJ2-7; D is ambiguous. Per germline, CDR1 GTSNPN and CDR2 SVGIG (reference sequence). The CDR3 spans 12 residues. Trimming removed 0 bases at V and 5 bases at J, with 8 bases between. The CDR3 nucleotides read TGTGCCTGGAGTGTACAAAGGGACGAGCAGTACTTC. Amino acid sequence: CAWSVQRDEQYF.

The chain links TRBV6-6 to TRBJ1-4, with 8 bases identical to TRBD1. V lost 4 bases to trimming and J lost 7 bases; unmatched junction nucleotides: 8. Germline V gives CDR1 MNHNY, CDR2 SVGAGI (reference sequence). The CDR3 length is 15 residues. CDR3 residues: CASSFGQGGGEKLFF. The CDR3 DNA follows: TGTGCCAGCAGTTTCGGACAGGGTGGGGGTGAAAAACTGTTTTTT.

In DNA form, the CDR3 reads TGCGCCAGCAGCCAAATTAGCGGGGGCTACACCTTC. Its translation: CASSQISGGYTF. The chain uses TRBV4-3 and TRBJ1-2; D gene unclear. The CDR3 runs to 12 residues. Germline loops: CDR1 LGHNA, CDR2 YSLEER. Trimming shortened V by 2 bases and J by 8 bases, and 9 bases separated the two germline ends.

The chain recombines TRBV6-5 with TRBJ2-5; D is ambiguous. Trimming cost V 0 bases and J 5 bases, with 10 bases left between them. The CDR3 sequence is 14 residues long. CDR1 is MNHEY and CDR2 is SVGAGI in the germline V gene. For the CDR3, the DNA is TGTGCCAGCAGTTACTCGCCTCAATGGGAGACCCAGTACTTC. Amino acids: CASSYSPQWETQYF.

The V and J genes are TRBV19 and TRBJ1-2; 12 nucleotides line up with TRBD1. Germline V gives CDR1 LNHDA, CDR2 SQIVND (reference sequence). This CDR3 region has 16 residues. Trimming cost V 7 bases and J 4 bases; bases outside gene matches: 10. CDR3 sequence reads: CASTPWGTGGSYGYTF. CDR3 sequence (DNA): TGTGCCAGTACCCCATGGGGGACAGGGGGCAGCTATGGCTACACCTTC.

This chain connects TRBV5-1 to TRBJ2-2; 8 bases align to TRBD1. This CDR3 comprises 15 residues. In germline, CDR1 is SGHRS, CDR2 YFSETQ. V was pared by 3 bases and J by 7 bases, with 8 bases of the junction left unmatched. The CDR3 DNA is TGCGCCAGCAGCTATCGACAGGGGTCTGTCGGGGAGCTGTTTTTT. This gives the protein CASSYRQGSVGELFF.

V gene TRBV5-6 combines with J gene TRBJ1-1; 11 bases map to TRBD1. Germline trimming cut 0 bases from V and 4 bases from J; bases unmatched to any gene: 8. The germline gives CDR1 SGHDT, CDR2 YYEEEE. The CDR3 spans 17 residues. The CDR3 loop is CASSLVWTGGLGTEAFF. The CDR3, as DNA: TGTGCCAGCAGCTTGGTCTGGACAGGGGGCCTAGGCACTGAAGCTTTCTTT.

The chain has TRBV18 and TRBJ2-1; D is uncertain. This CDR3 is built from 14 residues. Germline V gives CDR1 KGHSH, CDR2 LQKENI. Between the trimmed V and J ends, which lost 3 bases and 4 bases, there was a span of 10 bases. The CDR3 DNA is TGTGCCAGCTCACCCGACCAGGAGTACAATGAGCAGTTCTTC. It encodes CASSPDQEYNEQFF.

The CDR3 region has the DNA TGTGCCAGCAGGCCTCACATCCTAGCCAAAAACATTCAGTACTTC. This encodes CASRPHILAKNIQYF. The chain is built from TRBV6-5 and TRBJ2-4; D remains ambiguous. The CDR3 runs 15 residues. The V end lost 6 bases, the J end lost 0 bases, and 12 bases lay between the germline ends. Germline CDR1 reads MNHEY; CDR2 reads SVGAGI.

In its sample, this clone was seen a few times. J is TRBJ1-5 and V is TRBV3-1 (or the pseudogene TRBV3-2); D remains ambiguous. Per the germline V gene, CDR1 is LGHDT and CDR2 is YNNKEL (reference sequence). With 4 bases removed from V and 2 bases from J, the gap between germline ends came to 18 bases. The CDR3 has 17 residues. The DNA of the CDR3 is TGTGCCAGCAGCCCAACCCGCTCTAGCGAAGGCAATCAGCCCCAGCATTTT. Residues: CASSPTRSSEGNQPQHF.

V is TRBV6-5 and J is TRBJ1-1, with a possible D match to TRBD1 (5 bases). The CDR3 contains 15 residues. V dropped 4 bases and J dropped 4 bases, with 16 bases sitting between them. CDR1 is MNHEY, CDR2 SVGAGI, per germline. CDR3 amino acids: CASSSSSSGGTEAFF. In DNA, the CDR3 is TGTGCCAGCAGTTCCTCCTCGTCGGGGGGCACTGAAGCTTTCTTT.

The chain combines TRBV10-3 with TRBJ1-1, with 7 nucleotides matching TRBD1. There are 14 residues in the CDR3. V shed 5 bases, J shed 0 bases, and the junction held 3 bases outside the gene matches. The V gene's germline CDR1 is ENHRY and CDR2 SYGVKD. The CDR3 DNA reads as TGTGCCATCAGTTGGGACAGCTTGAACACTGAAGCTTTCTTT. It encodes CAISWDSLNTEAFF.

The V and J genes are TRBV14 and TRBJ1-1; D unclear. The CDR3 has 13 residues. The ends were cut back, 1 base at V and 5 bases at J, with 8 bases in the middle. From germline, CDR1 is SGHDN and CDR2 FVKESK. The CDR3 is CASSQAPRTEAFF. The CDR3 coding sequence is TGTGCCAGCAGCCAAGCCCCCAGGACTGAAGCTTTCTTT.